One T cell receptor (beta chain) is described in this entry. Its antigen specificity is not known. The library was produced with 5' RACE. Preparation of each TCR library used about 4,000 ng of total RNA. cDNA was synthesized with SMARTScribe reverse transcriptase in eight separate reactions per sample. Unique molecular identifiers containing a 6-nucleotide sample barcode were introduced through template switching during cDNA synthesis. Two nested PCRs of approximately 16 and 9 cycles amplified the TCRalpha and TCRbeta cDNA, and bead purification followed each PCR. Before amplification, the cDNA was both treated with uracil DNA-glycosylase and purified with the QIAquick PCR purification kit. The second PCR was the step at which Illumina TruSeq-compatible adapters and sample-specific barcodes were added. Library quality and concentration were assessed using TapeStation and Qubit, and 5 to 6 ng of each library was pooled. Sequencing of the pooled libraries was done on an Illumina HiSeq2500 single-index Rapid Run using custom sequencing primers and 2 x 100 bp reads. The authors processed their data as follows. PCR and sequencing errors were corrected by UMI-based consensus assembly using MiGEC version 1.2.6. MiXCR version 2.1.1 was used for V(D)J alignment, clonotype assembly and CDR3 extraction. To normalise gene usage, clonotype sharing and MAIT/NKT TCR abundance, the top 1000, 10 000 and 20 000 clonotypes in each sample were analysed. Diversity was computed as the inverse Simpson index with the vegan R package after downsampling to 27 000 UMIs. Paired Mann-Whitney U tests were applied to discordant twin pairs, and Benjamini-Hochberg correction was used for multiple testing. Each entry corresponds to one CDR3 protein sequence from reads that TCRdb reprocessed, and DNA is not given. Clone size and V and J calls follow TCRdb, not the original study. The sample's table lists a count of over 100,000 distinct CDR3 sequences. The ten largest clones add up to roughly 12% of the sample.

These data originate in a study of monozygotic twins with inflammatory bowel disease (dated by TCRdb to between 2017 and 2020). Broadly, across the study: The complete study included roughly 30 monozygotic twin pairs: 19 IBD-discordant Danish pairs and nine German pairs, of which four were IBD-concordant and five were IBD-discordant. Within discordant pairs, disease-associated traits were sought mainly by comparing IBD patients with their genetically identical healthy co-twins. Each individual had, on average, about 151 000 unique TCRalpha sequences and 181 000 unique TCRbeta sequences available for analysis.

Reading from cysteine to phenylalanine, the CDR3 counts 12 amino acids. Only the protein sequence is given. Based on the germline V gene, the CDR1 and CDR2 sequences are MDHEN and SYDVKM. Results the study describes overall, beyond this receptor: Because patients were on differing immunosuppressive treatments, the repertoires may have picked up extra background noise and inter-individual variability. The results gave no support for a single strong signal or clonotype linked to IBD. Compared with healthy twins, IBD patients had fewer clonotypes in common with other individuals, a difference most pronounced in patients showing signs of disease activity. The analysis was unable to tell apart different T cell subtypes. TCRbeta repertoire diversity, by inverse Simpson index, was decreased in IBD patients compared with their healthy co-twins. No difference in repertoire similarity was observed between concordant and discordant twins, possibly owing to limited statistical power.

From each donor, a roughly 2.5 ml peripheral blood sample was drawn into PAXgene tubes and stored at -80 degrees C. Total RNA was isolated from whole blood with the PAXgene blood miRNA kit on an automated QIAcube, without T cell sorting. Peripheral blood from monozygotic twin pairs concordant or discordant for inflammatory bowel disease was subjected to deep TCRalpha and TCRbeta repertoire profiling with unique molecular barcoding. Smoking habits were recorded for all twin pairs, and each individual was classified as a current, former or never smoker. Recombination connected TRBV28 to TRBJ2-7; the TCRdb call, TRBD1, lacks DNA for checking. The receptor was derived from a human donor with ulcerative colitis or Crohn's disease, or a healthy co-twin of an affected twin (not recorded which). The sample comprised blood. CDR3 sequence: CASRDRGHEQYF.